This T cell receptor beta chain was captured by sequencing in a study of quantifying T cell responses using KT2 cells. Overall study context: Reverse transcription used primers in the TCR alpha and beta constant regions. Findings and limits, study-wide: At about one KT2 cell per 100,000 PBMC, KT2 sequences were still detected. Counts of KT2 alpha and beta sequences rose linearly with the number of KT2 cells added.

Germline loops: CDR1 SGHNT, CDR2 YYREEE (reference sequence). J lost 7 bases, V lost 3 bases, and 1 base had no gene match. This CDR3 has 11 residues. In this sample, this clonotype turned up many times. Its specificity is unknown. A single-stranded UMI oligo with SP2 sequence was ligated to cDNA 3' ends. The first PCR ran 4 to 5 cycles with an equimolar RC1.1 and RC1.2 beta primer mix. Starting with the second PCR, alpha and beta TCR chains went through separate processing. TCRdb re-called the UMI-ligation and nested PCR reads with MiXCR, one entry per CDR3 protein. The profile shows 39,000 or so distinct CDR3 sequences, about 18% of them singletons.

This TCR was recovered from a human donor. The sequenced sample was PBMCs spiked with cells of the T cell clone KT2. The chain carries TRBV5-4 and TRBJ2-7; 7 bases are a match to TRBD1. The CDR3 protein is CASSSTGEQYF. CDR3 bases: TGTGCCAGCAGCTCGACAGGGGAGCAGTACTTC.